A selection of T cell receptor beta chains follows, all from one sample in a study of blood T cell repertoires in COVID-19. Repertoires were generated with immunoSEQ multiplex PCR, while TCRdb's copy carries only in-frame clones and drops some. The table has about 200,000 clones, approximately 91% seen once. Sequencing was performed on peripheral blood. These receptor sequences come from a man aged 55 to 69 who had recovered from COVID-19. The CDR3 runs from the conserved cysteine through the conserved F or W. The D gene is left open where the match is weak. Rows may omit the clone size; those that give it use once, few, many or a size class.

cdr3_length d_call j_call clone_size v_call cdr3_nt cdr3_aa
13 TRBD1 TRBJ2-7 NA TRBV7-2 TGTGCCAGCAGCTTCCAGGGGGCCTACGAGCAGTACTTC CASSFQGAYEQYF
17 TRBD2 TRBJ2-1 NA TRBV4-2 TGTGCCAGCAGCCAAGGGCGGTTAGCGGGAGAAAAGGATGAGCAGTTCTTC CASSQGRLAGEKDEQFF
13 NA TRBJ1-2 NA TRBV5-4 TGTGCCAGCAGCTTTACAGATTACTATGGCTACACCTTC CASSFTDYYGYTF
15 TRBD1 TRBJ1-4 NA TRBV15 TGTGCCACCAGCAGAGTGGGACAGGGGAGTGAAAAACTGTTTTTT CATSRVGQGSEKLFF
16 TRBD2 TRBJ2-1 NA TRBV9 TGTGCCAGCAGCGTAGAGCCTAGCGGGGGGGCGATTGAGCAGTTCTTC CASSVEPSGGAIEQFF
14 NA TRBJ2-7 many TRBV27 TGTGCCAGCAGCAGTAGGTATCAAGGGGGCGAGCAGTACTTC CASSSRYQGGEQYF
18 NA TRBJ1-5 NA TRBV7-2 TGTGCCAGCAGCTTAGCGTACCCAGGCAGGTTTAGCAATCAGCCCCAGCATTTT CASSLAYPGRFSNQPQHF
11 NA TRBJ1-5 NA TRBV12-3/TRBV12-4 TGTGCCAGCAGTGTCGGTCAGCCCCAGCATTTT CASSVGQPQHF
15 TRBD2 TRBJ2-2 NA TRBV7-7 TGTGCTAGCAGTCTCGCGGGAGGGCCCACCGGGGAGCTGTTTTTT CASSLAGGPTGELFF
14 NA TRBJ1-1 NA TRBV19 TGTGCCAGTAGTCCCTTGCGGGGGAACACTGAAGCTTTCTTT CASSPLRGNTEAFF
14 NA TRBJ1-1 NA TRBV6-5 TGTGCCAGCAGCCCAGAACTGGGGGCGGCTGAAGCTTTCTTT CASSPELGAAEAFF
15 TRBD2 TRBJ2-7 NA TRBV28 TGTGCCAGCAGCTTTTTAGCGGGAGGGCCTTTCGAGCAGTACTTC CASSFLAGGPFEQYF
15 NA TRBJ1-2 NA TRBV6-5 TGTGCCAGCAGTTACCCCCCCTCGGGGGAAGGAGGCTACACCTTC CASSYPPSGEGGYTF
14 TRBD2 TRBJ2-5 NA TRBV5-1 TGCGCCAGCAGCTCAGCTAGCGGGACAGAGACCCAGTACTTC CASSSASGTETQYF
15 TRBD2 TRBJ2-7 NA TRBV10-3 TGTGCCATCAGTGATTCAGCGGGAGGGGCCTACGAGCAGTACTTC CAISDSAGGAYEQYF
15 TRBD1 TRBJ1-2 NA TRBV10-2 TGCGCCAGCAGTGACGAGTGGCCAGGGGGCTATGGCTACACCTTC CASSDEWPGGYGYTF
15 NA TRBJ1-5 NA TRBV19 TGTGCCAGTAGTACGCAAGGGGGTTTGGGTCAGCCCCAGCATTTT CASSTQGGLGQPQHF
18 NA TRBJ1-6 NA TRBV4-2 TGTGCCAGCAGCCAGGAGGGGGAGGGAAGCTCCTATAATTCACCCCTCCACTTT CASSQEGEGSSYNSPLHF
14 NA TRBJ2-4 NA TRBV5-1 TGCGCCAGCAGCTTGACAGAGGGCAAAAACATTCAGTACTTC CASSLTEGKNIQYF
16 NA TRBJ2-3 NA TRBV11-2 TGTGCCAGCAGCTTAGACAGGGGTAAAGGCACAGATACGCAGTATTTT CASSLDRGKGTDTQYF
14 NA TRBJ2-3 NA TRBV21-1 TGTGCCAGCGGTGGGGCGGCGAGCACAGATACGCAGTATTTT CASGGAASTDTQYF
15 TRBD1 TRBJ1-1 NA TRBV19 TGTGCCAGTAGTATGGGGGACAGGAGGAACACTGAAGCTTTCTTT CASSMGDRRNTEAFF
14 TRBD1 TRBJ2-3 NA TRBV5-1 TGCGCCAGCAGCTTCGGACAGGGCAAAGATACGCAGTATTTT CASSFGQGKDTQYF
14 TRBD2 TRBJ2-3 NA TRBV6-5 TGTGCCACTCGTACTAGCGAGGCCTCAAATACGCAGTATTTT CATRTSEASNTQYF
18 TRBD2 TRBJ2-1 NA TRBV5-6 TGTGCCAGCAGCTTTACCGGACTAGCTTCATCTTCCTACAATGAGCAGTTCTTC CASSFTGLASSSYNEQFF
13 NA TRBJ1-1 NA TRBV12-3/TRBV12-4 TGTGCCAGCAGTATAAGGGGAAACACTGAAGCTTTCTTT CASSIRGNTEAFF
15 TRBD2 TRBJ2-7 NA TRBV10-3 TGTGCCTCACAAGCGGGAAGGGAGGGCTCCTACGAGCAGTACTTC CASQAGREGSYEQYF
16 TRBD1 TRBJ2-3 NA TRBV7-3 TGTGCCAGCAGCAGAGGGACAGGGAAAGGGTTGGATACGCAGTATTTT CASSRGTGKGLDTQYF
12 NA TRBJ2-3 NA TRBV6-5 TGTGCCAGCACCCGGGGGTTAGATACGCAGTATTTT CASTRGLDTQYF
14 TRBD1 TRBJ2-7 NA TRBV20-1 TGCAGTGCTAGTAGGGAAGGACAGGGAAGCGAGCAGTACTTC CSASREGQGSEQYF
15 NA TRBJ1-1 NA TRBV5-4 TGTGCCAGCAGCTGGGTGGACAGAGAGGGCACTGAAGCTTTCTTT CASSWVDREGTEAFF
15 TRBD1 TRBJ1-5 NA TRBV7-2 TGTGCCAGCAGCTTAGTTCGGACAGGGAATCAGCCCCAGCATTTT CASSLVRTGNQPQHF
14 TRBD1 TRBJ1-1 NA TRBV2 TGTGCCAGCAGTGCACAGGGGTTCAACACTGAAGCTTTCTTT CASSAQGFNTEAFF
14 NA TRBJ1-5 NA TRBV6-5 TGTGCCAGCAGTCAGGATATCAGCAATCAGCCCCAGCATTTT CASSQDISNQPQHF
14 NA TRBJ2-1 few TRBV6-6 TGTGCCAGCAGCCGGGGGTCATCCTACAATGAGCAGTTCTTC CASSRGSSYNEQFF
12 NA TRBJ2-3 once TRBV12-3/TRBV12-4 TGTGCCAGCAGTACAGGGTCAGATACGCAGTATTTT CASSTGSDTQYF
13 NA TRBJ2-3 NA TRBV11-2 TGTGCCAGCAGCTTCTCGAGCACAGATACGCAGTATTTT CASSFSSTDTQYF
13 TRBD1 TRBJ1-2 NA TRBV27 TGTGCCAGCAGTCACGACAGGGGCTATGGCTACACCTTC CASSHDRGYGYTF
11 NA TRBJ1-6 NA TRBV28 TGTGCCAGCAGTTTAAATCAGGATCCCCACTTT CASSLNQDPHF
14 NA TRBJ2-7 NA TRBV7-7 TGTGCTAGCAGCCAGGGACGGGGGTCCTCCGAGCAGTACTTC CASSQGRGSSEQYF
14 NA TRBJ2-7 NA TRBV19 TGTGCCAGTAGTATCCAGGGAGGACCCTACGAGCAGTACTTC CASSIQGGPYEQYF
14 TRBD2 TRBJ2-3 NA TRBV27 TGTGCCAGCAGTTTGGGACTACCAGGGGATACGCAGTATTTT CASSLGLPGDTQYF
15 TRBD1 TRBJ1-1 once TRBV15 TGTGCCACCAGCAGAGAGGGTTTGACAGGGGGAAAAGCTTTCTTT CATSREGLTGGKAFF
14 TRBD2 TRBJ2-7 NA TRBV18 TGTGCCAGCTCTCAAAAGCGGGAGAAGGGCGAGCAGTACTTC CASSQKREKGEQYF
15 TRBD1 TRBJ2-7 NA TRBV27 TGTGCCAGCAGTTTAACGGGACAGGGGGCCTACGAGCAGTACTTC CASSLTGQGAYEQYF
15 TRBD2 TRBJ2-1 NA TRBV5-6 TGTGCCAGCAGCTTGGGACTAGCGTACTACAATGAGCAGTTCTTC CASSLGLAYYNEQFF
15 TRBD1 TRBJ1-6 NA TRBV6-5 TGTGCCAGCAGTTACTCTACAGGGGGCAATTCACCCCTCCACTTT CASSYSTGGNSPLHF
15 NA TRBJ1-2 NA TRBV30 TGTGCCTGGAGTGTCGGAGACAGTCGAAGCTATGGCTACACCTTC CAWSVGDSRSYGYTF
14 NA TRBJ2-1 NA TRBV7-9 TGTGCCAGCAAGCGACCGAGCTCCTACAATGAGCAGTTCTTC CASKRPSSYNEQFF
17 TRBD2 TRBJ2-1 NA TRBV7-9 TGTGCCAGCAGCCGCGGGTTAGCGGGCCCTTCCTACAATGAGCAGTTCTTC CASSRGLAGPSYNEQFF
16 NA TRBJ2-5 NA TRBV3-1/TRBV3-2 TGTGCCAGCAGCCCCGCAGGGTGGGGCTATCAAGAGACCCAGTACTTC CASSPAGWGYQETQYF
15 NA TRBJ2-3 once TRBV5-5 TGTGCCAGCAGCTTCTCTATTCGTGCGGGGGATACGCAGTATTTT CASSFSIRAGDTQYF
15 NA TRBJ1-4 NA TRBV7-8 TGTGCCAGCAGCCCCAGGGCGGGGTTTAATGAAAAACTGTTTTTT CASSPRAGFNEKLFF
14 TRBD1 TRBJ2-6 NA TRBV29-1 TGCAGCGTCCCGGACAGGTCTGGGGCCAACGTCCTGACTTTC CSVPDRSGANVLTF
12 NA TRBJ1-1 NA TRBV18 TGTGCCAGCTCACCGGCCAACACTGAAGCTTTCTTT CASSPANTEAFF
13 NA TRBJ2-2 few TRBV3-1/TRBV3-2 TGTGCCAGCAGCCAAGGAGGGTACGGGGAGCTGTTTTTT CASSQGGYGELFF
17 NA TRBJ2-7 NA TRBV10-3 TGTGCCATCAGTGAGTCGGGGCGAGCCCGAAGCTCCTACGAGCAGTACTTC CAISESGRARSSYEQYF